The T cell receptor (beta chain) under discussion was sequenced for a study of Ad26.COV2.S vaccination and SARS-CoV-2 variants. Points from the study as a whole: Responses of spike-specific T cells (both CD8+ and CD4+) reportedly showed substantial breadth after vaccination.

A note on this clone: The antigen remains unidentified. The sample contains more than one DNA sequence encoding this CDR3.

Deletions cut 3 bases from V and 4 bases from J, with 7 bases between. The CDR3 covers 12 residues. Germline V lookup: CDR1 LGHDT, CDR2 YNNKEL (reference sequence). The sample's treatment: around 19 received Ad26.COV2.S at low or high dose, single or two shots; five or six received placebo; per-sample allocation not given. The samples were gathered on day 63 after the first injection of vaccine or placebo. Data came from immunoSEQ multiplex PCR; TCRdb stores just in-frame clones and leaves some out. The sample lists fewer than 800,000 clones; 89% were seen once. V and J are TRBV3-1 (or the pseudogene TRBV3-2) and TRBJ2-7; the D call may be TRBD1 or TRBD2 (5 bases each). The material sequenced was peripheral blood, taken in a trial of Ad26.COV2.S vaccine versus placebo. The TCR originated in a person between 18 and 60 years old who received the Ad26.COV2.S COVID-19 vaccine or a placebo. The CDR3 bases are TGTGCCAGCAGCCAGGGACCTTACGAGCAGTACTTC. Translation gives CASSQGPYEQYF.